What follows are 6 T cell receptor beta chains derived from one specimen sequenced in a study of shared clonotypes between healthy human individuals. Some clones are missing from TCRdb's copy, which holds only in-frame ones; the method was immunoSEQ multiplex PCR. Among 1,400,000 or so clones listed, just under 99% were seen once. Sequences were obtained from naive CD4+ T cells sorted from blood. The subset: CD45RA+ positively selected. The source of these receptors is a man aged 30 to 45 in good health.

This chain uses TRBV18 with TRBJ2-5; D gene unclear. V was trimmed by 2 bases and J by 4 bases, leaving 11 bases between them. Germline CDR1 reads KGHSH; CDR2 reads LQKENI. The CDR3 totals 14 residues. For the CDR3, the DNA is TGTGCCAGCTCACCAGTCCCTCCCGGAGAGACCCAGTACTTC. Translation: CASSPVPPGETQYF.

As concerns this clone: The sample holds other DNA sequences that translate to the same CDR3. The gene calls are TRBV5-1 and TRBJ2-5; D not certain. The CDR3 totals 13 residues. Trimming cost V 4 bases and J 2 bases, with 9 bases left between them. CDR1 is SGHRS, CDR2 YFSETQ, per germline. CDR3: CASSLLLQETQYF. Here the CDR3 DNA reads TGCGCCAGCAGCCTATTACTTCAAGAGACCCAGTACTTC.

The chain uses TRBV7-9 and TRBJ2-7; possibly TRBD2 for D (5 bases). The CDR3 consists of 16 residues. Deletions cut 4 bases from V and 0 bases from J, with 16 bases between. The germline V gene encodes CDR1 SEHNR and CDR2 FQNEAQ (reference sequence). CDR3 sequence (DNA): TGTGCCAGCAGCTCCCGGACTTCCCAGAGCTCCTACGAGCAGTACTTC. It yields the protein CASSSRTSQSSYEQYF.

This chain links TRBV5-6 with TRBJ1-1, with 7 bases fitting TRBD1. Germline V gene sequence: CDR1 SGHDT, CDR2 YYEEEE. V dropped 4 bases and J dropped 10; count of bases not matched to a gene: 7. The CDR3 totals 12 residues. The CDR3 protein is CASSATGSRAFF. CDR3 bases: TGTGCCAGCAGCGCGACAGGGTCCAGAGCTTTCTTT.

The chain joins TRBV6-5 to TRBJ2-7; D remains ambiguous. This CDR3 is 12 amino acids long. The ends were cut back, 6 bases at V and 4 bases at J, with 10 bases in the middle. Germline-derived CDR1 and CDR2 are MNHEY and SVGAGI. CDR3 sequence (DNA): TGTGCCAGCAGCCGAGTGGGATACGAGCAGTACTTC. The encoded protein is CASSRVGYEQYF.

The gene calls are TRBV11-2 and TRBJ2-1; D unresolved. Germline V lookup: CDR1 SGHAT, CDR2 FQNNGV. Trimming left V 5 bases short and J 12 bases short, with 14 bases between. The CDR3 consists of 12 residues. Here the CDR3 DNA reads TGTGCCAGCAGCCTAGTGGGCGAAACGCAGTTCTTC. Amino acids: CASSLVGETQFF.